This record covers a single T cell receptor (beta chain). The assay was immunoSEQ multiplex PCR, and TCRdb's table has in-frame clones only and misses some. The sample holds about 38,000 clones, around 90% seen once. This entry comes from a study of blood T cell repertoires in COVID-19. Germline V gives CDR1 SNHLY, CDR2 FYNNEI. V lost 6 bases to trimming and J lost 5 bases; unmatched junction nucleotides: 8. The CDR3 covers 14 residues. Sequencing was performed on peripheral blood. The source of this sequence is a man in his sixties with COVID-19, enrolled during active disease. The chain employs TRBV2 and TRBJ1-2, with 8 bases identical to TRBD1. The CDR3: CASRARTGNYGYTF. The CDR3 DNA is TGTGCCAGCAGGGCTAGGACAGGGAATTATGGCTACACCTTC.